The subject of this entry is one T cell receptor beta chain. The antigen is undetermined. This sample is part of a study of cytomegalovirus exposure and HLA in healthy donors. Study outcomes and limitations: Specificity of a few CMV-associated chains for CMV antigens was verified in vitro. High specificity and sensitivity for cytomegalovirus status were reported for the classifier.

The CDR3 runs 19 residues. The germline V gene has CDR1 SEHNR and CDR2 FQNEAQ (reference sequence). Trimming stripped 1 base from V and 1 base from J, with 20 bases between. Use of 60 Vbeta and 13 Jbeta primers characterized the PCR. The protocol was immunoSEQ multiplex PCR, while the TCRdb copy is restricted to in-frame clones and leaves out a portion. This sample carries about 200,000 clones, with roughly 1.2% going to the ten biggest clones. The chain couples TRBV7-9 to TRBJ1-3, with D perhaps matching TRBD1 (6 bases). Sequencing was done on a sample of PBMCs. The TCR sequence derives from a girl aged 2 to 10 in good health and CMV-seropositive. CDR3 amino acids: CASSLERTASGGSGNTIYF. The CDR3 coding sequence is TGTGCCAGCAGCTTAGAGCGGACAGCATCAGGAGGATCTGGAAACACCATATATTTT.